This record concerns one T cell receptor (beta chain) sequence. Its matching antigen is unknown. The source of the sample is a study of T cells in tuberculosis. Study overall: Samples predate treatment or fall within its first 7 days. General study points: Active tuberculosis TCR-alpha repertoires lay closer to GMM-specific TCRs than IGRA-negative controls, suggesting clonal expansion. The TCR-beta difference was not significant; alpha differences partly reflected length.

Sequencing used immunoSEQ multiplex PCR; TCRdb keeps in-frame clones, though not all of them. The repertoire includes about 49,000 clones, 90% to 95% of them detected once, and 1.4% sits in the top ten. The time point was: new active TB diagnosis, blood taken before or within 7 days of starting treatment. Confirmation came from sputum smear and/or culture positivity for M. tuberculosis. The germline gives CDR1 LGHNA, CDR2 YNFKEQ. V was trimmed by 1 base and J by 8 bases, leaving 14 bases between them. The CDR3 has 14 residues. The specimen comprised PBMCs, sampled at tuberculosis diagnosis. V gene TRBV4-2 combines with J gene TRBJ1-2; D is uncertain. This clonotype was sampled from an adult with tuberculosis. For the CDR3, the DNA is TGTGCCAGCAGCCAAGTAGCGGCACTACGGGGCTACACCTTC. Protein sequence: CASSQVAALRGYTF.